This T cell receptor beta chain was retrieved from a study of shared clonotypes between healthy human individuals. CDR1 and CDR2 (germline): SGHNT, YYREEE (reference sequence). The CDR3 is 18 amino acids. The V segment lost 2 bases and the J segment 5 bases; nucleotides outside the gene matches: 13. This clone was seen more than once but under ten times. Sorted-subset replicate PCRs used roughly 210 ng of genomic DNA. This amount corresponded to about 29,000 T cell genomes. The repertoire was sequenced with immunoSEQ multiplex PCR; TCRdb's copy has only in-frame clones and lacks some. The profile shows fewer than 150,000 clones, 55% to 80% of them singletons.

The sequenced sample consisted of memory CD8+ T cells sorted from blood. As to subset: CD45RO+ cells pooled with CCR7-negative TemRA cells. This sequence originates from a woman aged 25 to 39 in good health. The J gene is TRBJ2-3, the V gene TRBV5-4; 11 nucleotides line up with TRBD1. The DNA for the CDR3 is TGTGCCAGCAGCTTAAGGACAGGGGGCGCCTGGGATAAAGATACGCAGTATTTT. It translates to CASSLRTGGAWDKDTQYF.